A single sample is the source of the 16 T cell receptor beta chains below, sequenced in a study of T cells in women clearing cervical HPV infection. Only in-frame clones appear in the TCRdb table, and some are missing; sequencing was by immunoSEQ multiplex PCR. This sample's clone table lists tens of thousands of clones. The specimen was blood buffy coat. These TCRs come from a woman aged 18-70 years with a cervical HPV16 infection that either progressed to CIN3+ or cleared (not recorded which).

As for this clone: Read sequence stops 3 residues before the CDR3 end, and the germline J gene provides the missing end. The chain combines TRBV11-2 with TRBJ1-3; the D gene is possibly TRBD1 (5 bases). V was shortened by 0 bases and J by 9 bases, with 9 bases between the two germline ends. The CDR3 spans 13 residues. CDR1 is SGHAT and CDR2 is FQNNGV in the germline V gene. The sequenced part of the CDR3 DNA is TGTGCCAGCAGCTTAGAGCCCGGGGGCACC. It codes for CASSLEPGGT. The whole CDR3 region reads CASSLEPGGTIYF.

In the case of this clone: The CDR3 end is not reached by the read, which stops 3 residues before it; the germline J gene fills it in. The chain has TRBV5-6 and TRBJ2-5, with TRBD1 as a possible D gene (5 bases). Trimming pared 1 base from V and 4 bases from J, leaving 8 bases between. The CDR3 loop spans 13 amino acids. Germline values: CDR1 SGHDT, CDR2 YYEEEE. CDR3 DNA (partial): TGTGCCAGCAGCTTGCAGGGATTAGAGACC. Protein sequence: CASSLQGLET. The CDR3 in its entirety is CASSLQGLETQYF.

Note on this clone: With the read ending 3 residues before the CDR3 end, the germline J gene is used to fill in that end. The rearrangement uses TRBV7-2 and TRBJ2-3; D is possibly TRBD2 (7 bases). CDR3 size: 14 residues. From germline, CDR1 is SGHTA and CDR2 FQGNSA. The V end was cut by 6 bases, the J end by 7 bases, with 17 bases between. CDR3 DNA (partial): TGTGCCAGCAGGATAGGGGGGGGGCATTATACG. Protein product: CASRIGGGHYT. The whole CDR3 reads CASRIGGGHYTQYF.

On this clone: The missing CDR3 end, 3 residues past where the read stops, is filled in from the germline J gene. The genes are TRBV20-1 and TRBJ2-3, with D possibly matching TRBD2 (6 bases). The V end lost 3 bases, the J end lost 0 bases, and 13 bases lay between the germline ends. Germline values: CDR1 DFQATT, CDR2 SNEGSKA (reference sequence). The CDR3 runs to 15 residues. CDR3 DNA (partial): TGCAGTGCTAGTCGGCGGGGTTTTAGCACAGATACG. Translating it yields CSASRRGFSTDT. The entire CDR3 protein reads CSASRRGFSTDTQYF.

Comments on this clone: Mismatch with germline at one junction end may stem from a read error. The read halts 3 residues ahead of the CDR3 end, with the missing end drawn from the germline J gene. The chain is built from TRBV4-2 and TRBJ1-6, with a possible D match to TRBD1 (5 bases). The CDR3 sequence is 16 residues long. Germline CDR1 and CDR2: LGHNA and YNFKEQ. The DNA read from the CDR3 is TGCGCCAGCAGCCAAGATTTGGCCAGGGAGGCCTCACCC. Its protein is CASSQDLAREASP. The whole CDR3 sequence reads CASSQDLAREASPLHF.

In regard to this clone: The observed sequence ends 3 residues before the CDR3 terminus, with the missing tail filled in from the germline J gene. The V gene is TRBV2, the J gene TRBJ2-5; TRBD1 matches at 8 bases. Trimming cost V 7 bases and J 4 bases; bases outside gene matches: 11. Germline-derived CDR1 and CDR2 are SNHLY and FYNNEI. The CDR3 loop spans 15 amino acids. CDR3 in amino acids: CASKPGTGIPETQYF. CDR3 DNA (partial): TGTGCCAGCAAACCCGGGACAGGCATTCCAGAGACC.

In the case of this clone: The read is 3 residues too short to cover the CDR3 end, so that end is filled in from the germline J gene. This chain joins TRBV19 and TRBJ1-2; 7 bases are a match to TRBD1. Germline CDR1 and CDR2: LNHDA and SQIVND (reference sequence). This CDR3 comprises 16 residues. The CDR3 reads CASSIGLAGGTDTYTF. Incomplete CDR3 DNA: TGTGCCAGTAGTATAGGACTCGCGGGGGGGACAGATACC.

About this clone itself: The DNA ends 3 residues before the CDR3 does, and the rest of the CDR3 is filled in from the germline J gene. The rearrangement uses TRBV19 and TRBJ1-1, with a possible D match to TRBD1 (5 bases). There are 14 residues in the CDR3. Germline V gene sequence: CDR1 LNHDA, CDR2 SQIVND (reference sequence). V was trimmed by 7 bases and J by 1 base, leaving 13 bases between them. The CDR3 protein is CASKGGGENTEAFF. The CDR3 bases that were read are TGTGCCAGTAAGGGCGGGGGGGAGAACACTGAA.

To note about this clone: The CDR3 end falls 3 residues outside the read, so it is completed with the germline J gene. The J gene is TRBJ1-1, the V gene TRBV7-9; D not certain. Between the trimmed V and J ends, which lost 3 bases and 3 bases, there was a span of 11 bases. CDR3 length: 14 residues. CDR1 is SEHNR, CDR2 FQNEAQ, per germline (reference sequence). The sequenced CDR3 bases are TGTGCCAGCAGCTTCGAGCCTAGAGACACTGAA. It yields the protein CASSFEPRDTE. The full CDR3 is CASSFEPRDTEAFF.

This CDR3 reads CAISGTSGYNEQFF. CDR3 DNA, as far as it was read: TGTGCCATCAGTGGGACTAGCGGGTACAATGAG. The chain has TRBV10-3 and TRBJ2-1, with 11 bases that match TRBD2. The CDR3 end lies 3 residues beyond the end of the read and is filled in from the germline J gene. Looked up from germline, CDR1 is ENHRY and CDR2 is SYGVKD. This CDR3 is 14 amino acids long. The J segment lost 4 bases and the V segment lost 4 bases, leaving 0 bases of the junction unmatched.

This CDR3 is CASSLRPGTGEETQYF. The sequenced CDR3 bases are TGTGCCAGCAGCCTTAGACCAGGGACAGGGGAAGAGACC. The chain uses TRBV4-2 and TRBJ2-5, with 10 bases that match TRBD1. The CDR3 goes on 3 residues after the read ends, and that part is filled in from the germline J gene. Germline loops: CDR1 LGHNA, CDR2 YNFKEQ. The CDR3 consists of 16 residues. V shed 4 bases and J 3 bases; nucleotides not matched to a gene: 8.

On this clone itself: The CDR3 end falls 3 residues outside the read, so it is completed with the germline J gene. The chain uses TRBV6-2 or TRBV6-3 and TRBJ1-4, with 9 bases lining up with TRBD1. The CDR3 runs 14 residues. V lost 6 bases, J lost 8 bases, and 7 bases stayed unmatched. CDR1 and CDR2 from the germline V gene are MNHEY and SVGEGT. CDR3 bases read: TGTGCCAGCAGAGAGGACAGGGGCCAAGAAAAA. Translation gives CASREDRGQEK. The full CDR3 protein reads CASREDRGQEKLFF.

As regards this clone: The read ends 3 residues shy of where the CDR3 ends; the end is completed using the germline J gene. The chain employs TRBV29-1 and TRBJ1-2; maybe TRBD1 (6 bases). This CDR3 comprises 12 residues. In germline, CDR1 is SQVTM, CDR2 ANQGSEA. Partial CDR3 DNA: TGCAGCGTGTCATGGGGGCGTCGCGGC. It specifies CSVSWGRRG. The CDR3 in its entirety is CSVSWGRRGYTF.

On this clone itself: The read stops 3 residues short of the end of the CDR3; the missing end is completed from the germline J gene. This chain links TRBV20-1 with TRBJ2-3; 8 bases map to TRBD1. Germline values: CDR1 DFQATT, CDR2 SNEGSKA (reference sequence). The CDR3 is 15 residues long. V lost 0 bases and J lost 1; bases outside the gene matches: 3. CDR3 amino acids: CSARDPGQGTDTQYF. The covered CDR3 bases are TGCAGTGCTAGAGATCCGGGACAGGGCACAGATACG.

As for this clone: The sequenced fragment ends 3 residues before the CDR3 boundary, so the rest is inferred from the germline J gene. V gene TRBV10-3 combines with J gene TRBJ2-7, with a possible D match to TRBD2 (5 bases). Germline V gives CDR1 ENHRY, CDR2 SYGVKD. The CDR3 loop spans 12 amino acids. The V end lost 5 bases, the J end lost 6 bases, and 11 bases lay between the germline ends. Here the CDR3 reads CAISSQRAEQYF. Incomplete CDR3 DNA: TGTGCCATCAGTTCTCAGAGGGCCGAG.

Comment on this clone: Read data end 3 residues before the CDR3 end; the end is taken from the germline J gene. The chain links TRBV27 to TRBJ2-1; D not certain. CDR1 is MNHEY and CDR2 is SMNVEV in the germline V gene (reference sequence). The CDR3 contains 16 residues. Trimming left V 3 bases short and J 0 bases short, with 12 bases between. The sequenced CDR3 bases are TGTGCCAGCAGTTTTCGATGGCACAGCTCCTACAATGAG. Amino acids: CASSFRWHSSYNE. The whole CDR3 sequence is CASSFRWHSSYNEQFF.